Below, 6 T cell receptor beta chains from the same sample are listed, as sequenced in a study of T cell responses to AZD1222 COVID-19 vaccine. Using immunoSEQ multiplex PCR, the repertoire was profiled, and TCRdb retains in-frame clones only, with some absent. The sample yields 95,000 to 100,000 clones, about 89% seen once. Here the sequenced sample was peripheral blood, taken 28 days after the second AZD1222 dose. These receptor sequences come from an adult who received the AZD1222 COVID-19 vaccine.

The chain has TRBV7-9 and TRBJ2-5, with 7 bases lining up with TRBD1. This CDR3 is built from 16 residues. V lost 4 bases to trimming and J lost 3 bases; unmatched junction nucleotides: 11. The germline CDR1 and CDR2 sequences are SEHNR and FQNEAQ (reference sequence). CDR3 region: CASSWQTHRGEETQYF. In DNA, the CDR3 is TGTGCCAGCAGCTGGCAAACTCACAGGGGAGAAGAGACCCAGTACTTC.

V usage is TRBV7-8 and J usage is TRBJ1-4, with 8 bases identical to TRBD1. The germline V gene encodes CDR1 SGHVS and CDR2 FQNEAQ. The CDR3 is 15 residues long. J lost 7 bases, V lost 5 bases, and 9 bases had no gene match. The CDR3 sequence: CASSKRQGWSEKLFF. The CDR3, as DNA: TGTGCCAGCAGCAAAAGACAGGGGTGGAGTGAAAAACTGTTTTTT.

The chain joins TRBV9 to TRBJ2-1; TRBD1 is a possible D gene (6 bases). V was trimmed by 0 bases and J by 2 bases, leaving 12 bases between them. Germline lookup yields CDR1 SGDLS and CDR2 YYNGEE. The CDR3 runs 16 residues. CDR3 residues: CASSVATGNTYNEQFF. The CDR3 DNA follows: TGTGCCAGCAGCGTAGCGACAGGTAATACCTACAATGAGCAGTTCTTC.

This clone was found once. Here the CDR3 DNA reads TGTGCCTGGAGCCCTTCCTCTGGGGCCAACGTCCTGACTTTC. Its translation is CAWSPSSGANVLTF. V gene TRBV30 combines with J gene TRBJ2-6, with D unclear. Trimming cost V 3 bases and J 0 bases, with 6 bases left between them. CDR1 and CDR2 from the germline V gene are GTSNPN and SVGIG (reference sequence). The CDR3 has 14 residues.

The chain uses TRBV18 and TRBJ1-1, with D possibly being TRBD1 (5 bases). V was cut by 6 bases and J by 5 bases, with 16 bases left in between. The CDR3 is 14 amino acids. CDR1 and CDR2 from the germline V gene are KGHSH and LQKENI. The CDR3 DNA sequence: TGTGCCAGCTCCCCCGAGGGACCTTTAACTGAAGCTTTCTTT. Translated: CASSPEGPLTEAFF.

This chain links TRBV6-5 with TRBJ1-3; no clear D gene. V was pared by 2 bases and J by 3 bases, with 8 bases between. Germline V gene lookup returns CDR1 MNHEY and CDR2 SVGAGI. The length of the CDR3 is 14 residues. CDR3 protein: CASSYARDGNTIYF. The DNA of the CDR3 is TGTGCCAGCAGTTACGCGCGGGATGGAAACACCATATATTTT.